This TCR beta chain emerged from a study of CD8 T cells in Susac syndrome. In germline, CDR1 is SGHTA, CDR2 FQGTGA. The CDR3 loop spans 17 amino acids. The V segment lost 5 bases and the J segment 6 bases; nucleotides outside the gene matches: 14. Reverse transcription of about 0.45 to 1 ug RNA was carried out with random hexamers. The method of amplification for TCR beta CDR3 was immunoSEQ multiplex PCR, covering 54 Vbeta and 13 Jbeta. Using its own MiXCR run on the immunoSEQ multiplex PCR reads, TCRdb lists one record per CDR3 protein. Of about 180,000 distinct CDR3 sequences in the sample, 94% are singletons; the top ten hold 0.095% to 0.13%.

Specimen: CD4+ T cells from PBMCs. This receptor was taken from a human donor with Susac syndrome. The gene calls are TRBV7-3 and TRBJ2-1; 9 nucleotides line up with TRBD2. As DNA, the CDR3 is TGTGCCAGCAGCCCGTCGATGGGACTAGCCCCCGCCAATGAGCAGTTCTTC. As protein: CASSPSMGLAPANEQFF. The full variable domain, its missing parts supplied by reference TRBV7-3 and TRBJ2-1, is GAGVSQTPSNKVTEKGKYVELRCDPISGHTALYWYRQSLGQGPEFLIYFQGTGAADDSGLPNDRFFAVRPEGSVSTLKIQRTERGDSAVYLCASSPSMGLAPANEQFFGPGTRLTVL.